This T cell receptor beta chain appears in the sequencing data of a study of a mutant IDH1 vaccine in newly diagnosed glioma. Generated by immunoSEQ multiplex PCR, the TCRdb table keeps only in-frame clones and is missing some. The sample has about 31,000 clones, more than 75% seen once. Described time point: week 35, safety follow-up. Each vaccine dose was 300 ug of mutant IDH1 20-mer peptide, with topical imiquimod. On this clone itself: Its antigen is not known.

The CDR3 sequence is 13 residues long. J gave up 9 bases and V 4 bases, and 5 bases lay outside the gene matches. Germline assignment: CDR1 SGHRS and CDR2 YFSETQ. This receptor was obtained from a man aged 25 to 40 with glioma. This specimen consisted of PBMCs, obtained from a glioma patient whose treatment included an IDH1 peptide vaccine. The chain employs TRBV5-1 and TRBJ2-1, with 9 bases fitting TRBD1. CDR3 DNA sequence: TGCGCCAGCAGCGGACAGGGGAGGGGTGAGCAGTTCTTC. This sequence encodes CASSGQGRGEQFF.